Described below is a single T cell receptor (beta chain) sequence and its context. Its antigen is still unknown. Although they were nominally healthy when sampled, donors likely had unrecorded immune exposures. PCR amplification relied on 60 Vbeta primers (plus 13 Jbeta primers). Clones were read by immunoSEQ multiplex PCR, and TCRdb kept only the in-frame ones, dropping some. Here the sample spans some 130,000 clones, approximately 81% being singletons. Germline CDR1 reads MNHNS; CDR2 reads SASEGT. V lost 7 bases to trimming and J lost 9 bases; unmatched junction nucleotides: 4. The CDR3 loop spans 13 amino acids. This sample is part of a study of cytomegalovirus exposure and HLA in healthy donors. Study-wide points: Most TCR sequences were rare, but some public TCRs occurred in many donors. In a later analysis, across HLA loci, associated TCR counts were highest for DRB1, lowest for HLA-C. In a later analysis, V- and J-gene trimming of beta chains associated with a DCLRE1C missense variant, replicated independently.

This chain connects TRBV6-1 to TRBJ2-3; 13 positions match TRBD2. The clonotype originates from a male donor in good health and CMV-seronegative. The sample consisted of PBMCs. The CDR3 coding sequence is TGTGCCAGCAAACTAGCGGGAGGGCCCACGCAGTATTTT. Protein sequence: CASKLAGGPTQYF.